Each of the 10 T cell receptor beta chains below was sequenced from the same sample in a study of somatic mutations in cytotoxic T cells in rheumatoid arthritis. The protocol was immunoSEQ multiplex PCR, while the TCRdb copy is restricted to in-frame clones and leaves out a portion. The data show just under 7,500 clones, about nine tenths seen once. The sample consisted of CD8+ T cells sorted from blood. Every receptor here comes from a man between 40 and 49 years old with rheumatoid arthritis.

This rearrangement joins TRBV2 to TRBJ1-1; 9 bases fit TRBD1. V shed 5 bases, J shed 4 bases, and the junction held 5 bases outside the gene matches. There are 14 residues in the CDR3. Per the germline V gene, CDR1 is SNHLY and CDR2 is FYNNEI. CDR3 coding DNA: TGTGCCAGCAGTCGTGGACAGGGGTCCACTGAAGCTTTCTTT. It encodes CASSRGQGSTEAFF.

V and J are TRBV6-5 and TRBJ1-1, with D possibly TRBD1 on 5 matching bases. The germline V gene has CDR1 MNHEY and CDR2 SVGAGI. V was trimmed by 6 bases and J by 1 base, leaving 9 bases between them. The CDR3 spans 13 residues. CDR3 sequence (DNA): TGTGCCAGCAGGGGGGGAGAGAACACTGAAGCTTTCTTT. This codes for CASRGGENTEAFF.

J is TRBJ1-5 and V is TRBV4-1, with D unclear. Germline assignment: CDR1 MGHRA and CDR2 YSYEKL. Trimming pared 0 bases from V and 0 bases from J, leaving 9 bases between. The CDR3 consists of 16 residues. The CDR3 DNA sequence: TGCGCCAGCAGCCAAGAGTGGCAGAATAGCAATCAGCCCCAGCATTTT. It translates to CASSQEWQNSNQPQHF.

This chain uses TRBV10-3 with TRBJ1-1, with TRBD1 as a possible D gene (6 bases). V lost 10 bases and J 0 bases, leaving 12 bases between the germline ends. Germline-derived CDR1 and CDR2 are ENHRY and SYGVKD. This CDR3 contains 13 residues. CDR3 sequence (DNA): TGTGCCACCTCGGACAGCATGAACACTGAAGCTTTCTTT. It is translated as CATSDSMNTEAFF.

In its sample, this clone was seen a few times. The V and J genes are TRBV28 and TRBJ1-6; D gene unclear. CDR1 and CDR2 from the germline V gene are MDHEN and SYDVKM. The CDR3 has 15 residues. V lost 3 bases and J lost 7, with 13 bases in between. The CDR3: CASSFFDISNSPLHF. The CDR3 DNA sequence: TGTGCCAGCAGTTTTTTCGACATCTCGAATTCACCCCTCCACTTT.

V gene TRBV7-9 combines with J gene TRBJ2-5, with D possibly being TRBD2 (5 bases). CDR3 length: 15 amino acids. V dropped 4 bases and J dropped 3 bases, with 15 bases sitting between them. The germline CDR1 and CDR2 sequences are SEHNR and FQNEAQ (reference sequence). This CDR3 reads CASSSLLDVKETQYF. DNA of the CDR3: TGTGCCAGCAGCTCACTACTAGATGTTAAAGAGACCCAGTACTTC.

The chain employs TRBV10-3 and TRBJ1-6; D might be TRBD1 (6 bases). The CDR3 is 18 residues long. Trimming stripped 0 bases from V and 0 bases from J, with 12 bases between. Looked up from germline, CDR1 is ENHRY and CDR2 is SYGVKD. The CDR3, as DNA: TGTGCCATCAGTGAGTCAGGACAGAAGAGCTCCTATAATTCACCCCTCCACTTT. This sequence encodes CAISESGQKSSYNSPLHF.

This clone appeared once. V is TRBV6-4 and J is TRBJ1-4; the match to TRBD1 covers 7 bases. Trimming took 6 bases from V and 4 from J; bases not matched to a gene: 11. Looked up from germline, CDR1 is MRHNA and CDR2 is SNTAGT. There are 16 residues in the CDR3. The CDR3 here is CASRPPGQELNEKLFF. The CDR3 nucleotides read TGTGCCAGCAGACCCCCCGGACAGGAACTTAATGAAAAACTGTTTTTT.

The CDR3 nucleotides are TGTGCCAGCAGCCTCGGACTAGAAGAGGGTGAGCAGTTCTTC. Encoded protein: CASSLGLEEGEQFF. The chain uses TRBV7-6 and TRBJ2-1; 7 bases fit TRBD2. From germline, CDR1 is SGHVS and CDR2 FNYEAQ. This CDR3 is 14 amino acids long. V dropped 5 bases and J dropped 9; count of bases not matched to a gene: 10.

The V gene is TRBV5-1, the J gene TRBJ2-1, with 9 bases identical to TRBD1. The CDR3 is made up of 15 amino acids. J gave up 3 bases and V 2 bases, and 3 bases lay outside the gene matches. Germline CDR1 reads SGHRS; CDR2 reads YFSETQ. The CDR3 region has the DNA TGCGCCAGCAGCTTCCGGGACAGGGACTACAATGAGCAGTTCTTC. Translated, it gives CASSFRDRDYNEQFF.